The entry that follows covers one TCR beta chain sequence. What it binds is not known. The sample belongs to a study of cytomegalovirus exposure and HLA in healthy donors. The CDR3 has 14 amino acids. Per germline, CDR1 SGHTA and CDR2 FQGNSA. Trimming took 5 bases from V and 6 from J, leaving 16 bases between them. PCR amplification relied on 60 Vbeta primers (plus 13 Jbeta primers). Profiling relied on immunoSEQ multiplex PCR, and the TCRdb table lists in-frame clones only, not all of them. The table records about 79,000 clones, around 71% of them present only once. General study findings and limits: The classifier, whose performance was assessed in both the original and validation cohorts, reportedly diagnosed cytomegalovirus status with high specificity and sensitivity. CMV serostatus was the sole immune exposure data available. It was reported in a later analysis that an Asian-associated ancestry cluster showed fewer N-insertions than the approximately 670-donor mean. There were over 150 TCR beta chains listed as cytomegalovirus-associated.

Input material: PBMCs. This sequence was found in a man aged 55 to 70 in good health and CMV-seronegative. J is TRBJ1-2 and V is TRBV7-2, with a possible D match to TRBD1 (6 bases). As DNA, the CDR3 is TGTGCCAGCAGCGTATTACAGGGAAATGATGGCTACACCTTC. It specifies CASSVLQGNDGYTF.